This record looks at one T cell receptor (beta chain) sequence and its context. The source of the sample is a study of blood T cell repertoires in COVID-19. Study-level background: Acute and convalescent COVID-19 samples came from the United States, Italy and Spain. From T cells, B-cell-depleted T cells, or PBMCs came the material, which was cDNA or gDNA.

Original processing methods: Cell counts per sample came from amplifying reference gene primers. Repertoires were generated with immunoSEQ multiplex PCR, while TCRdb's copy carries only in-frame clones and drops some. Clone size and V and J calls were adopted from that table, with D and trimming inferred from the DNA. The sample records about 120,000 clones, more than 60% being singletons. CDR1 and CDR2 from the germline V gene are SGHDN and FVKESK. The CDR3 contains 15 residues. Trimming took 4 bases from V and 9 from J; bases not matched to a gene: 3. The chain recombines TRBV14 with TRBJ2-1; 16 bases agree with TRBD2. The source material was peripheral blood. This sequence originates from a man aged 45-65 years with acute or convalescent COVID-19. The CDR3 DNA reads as TGTGCCAGCAGCCGCGGGACTAGCGGGAGGGGTGAGCAGTTCTTC. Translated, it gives CASSRGTSGRGEQFF.